The T cell receptor beta chain under discussion was sequenced for a study of cytomegalovirus exposure and HLA in healthy donors. Study conclusions and caveats: There were around 160 TCR beta chains listed as cytomegalovirus-associated.

Germline V gives CDR1 MDHEN, CDR2 SYDVKM. Trimming stripped 6 bases from V and 2 bases from J, with 16 bases between. This CDR3 comprises 15 residues. For this clone: Its target is not known.

The PCR had 60 Vbeta and 13 Jbeta primers. Using immunoSEQ multiplex PCR, the repertoire was profiled, and TCRdb retains in-frame clones only, with some absent. The sample lists more than 80,000 clones; approximately 74% were seen once. Sequencing was done on a sample of PBMCs. This clonotype originated in a woman in her seventies in good health and CMV-seropositive. V and J are TRBV28 and TRBJ2-5, with D tentatively TRBD1 (6 bases). For the CDR3, the DNA is TGTGCCAGCAGCCTGTACAGGGATGCTCAAGAGACCCAGTACTTC. Translated: CASSLYRDAQETQYF.